Reported below is one TCR beta chain. The record originates from a study of CXCR4 blockade with PD-1 therapy in pancreatic cancer. The V gene lost 2 bases and the J gene lost 3 bases, with 10 bases spanning the gap. Germline CDR1 and CDR2: GTSNPN and SVGIG (reference sequence). This CDR3 is 13 amino acids long. The method was immunoSEQ multiplex PCR; TCRdb's version includes in-frame clones alone and lacks a portion of them. The data show over 8,000 clones, approximately 54% seen once. These archived tumors were resected from patients never given neoadjuvant therapy beforehand. This receptor was identified in a human donor with pancreatic ductal adenocarcinoma. Sequencing was performed on tumor tissue. The V call is TRBV30, the J call TRBJ1-2; TRBD1 is a possible D gene (5 bases). This CDR3 reads CAWSRQFHYGYTF. The CDR3 region has the DNA TGTGCCTGGAGTAGACAGTTCCACTATGGCTACACCTTC. The complete variable domain, with remaining parts taken from reference TRBV30 and TRBJ1-2, reads SQTIHQWPATLVQPVGSPLSLECTVEGTSNPNLYWYRQAAGRGLQLLFYSVGIGQISSEVPQNLSASRPQDRQFILSSKKLLLSDSGFYLCAWSRQFHYGYTFGSGTRLTVV.